The entry below gives a single T cell receptor (beta chain) sequence along with its context. Antigen unknown. These data belong to a study of T cells in tuberculosis. Libraries were prepared by immunoSEQ multiplex PCR; TCRdb keeps only in-frame clonotypes and omits some of them. The sample has 29,000 or so clones; about 92% are singletons. Notes on the study in general: Smaller distances to GMM-specific TCRs suggested their expansion in active tuberculosis. Shorter CDR3-alpha in active tuberculosis partly drove smaller distances.

J gave up 0 bases and V 5 bases, and 4 bases lay outside the gene matches. The CDR3 spans 14 residues. Germline V gene data show CDR1 as MDHEN and CDR2 as SYDVKM. This receptor was obtained from a donor aged 10-35 years with latent tuberculosis or without tuberculosis infection. Sample: PBMCs. The rearrangement links TRBV28 to TRBJ2-7, with 7 bases matching TRBD1. CDR3 amino acids: CASSKDRLSYEQYF. CDR3 sequence (DNA): TGTGCCAGCAGTAAGGACAGGCTCTCCTACGAGCAGTACTTC.